This TCR beta chain is from a study of shared clonotypes between healthy human individuals (TCRdb year 2020). General notes on the study: The cohort comprised a couple of women and three men aged 18 to 49 years. For each donor, CD4 naive and CD4 memory were each run on three plates, CD8 naive on two plates, and CD8 memory on one plate. Blood TCR repertoires of about 5 healthy adults were deeply sequenced to estimate repertoire size and the extent of clonotype sharing between individuals. To increase sequencing depth and limit assay-specific biases, TCR repertoire library preparation and sequencing were carried out by different laboratories using diverse techniques. Leukapheresis yielded between about 0.94 and 10 billion PBMCs per donor.

Healthy HIV-negative adults with no recently reported acute infections or vaccinations were included as donors. Every donor was a Caucasian adult residing in Nashville, Tennessee, USA. CD4+ T cells were enriched through magnetic negative selection, after which naive cells were positively selected on CD45RA and the remaining negative fraction served as the memory subset. Blood was obtained by leukapheresis, after which PBMCs were separated by Ficoll-Histopaque density gradient centrifugation and cryopreserved in liquid nitrogen vapor phase. Purity and quantity of every magnetically sorted T cell population were checked by analytical flow cytometry. From each sorted fraction, genomic DNA was isolated and quantified by UV absorbance on a Nanodrop 2000c. A distance of 8 bases separates the germline ends of V and J, which lose 6 bases and 6 bases respectively. CDR1 and CDR2 were assigned from the germline V gene (reference sequence) as MNHNY and SVGAGI. Including the terminal cysteine and phenylalanine, the CDR3 comprises 12 residues. Only CDR3 DNA remains: 36 bases, in frame from the first base.

What the work shows at the level of the full study, not this receptor alone: Pairwise subsampling indicated that sequencing depth was expected to affect the degree of clonotype sharing among donors. The small number of donors limited the genetic and exposure-history diversity represented. Sampling was limited to blood, and TCR repertoires in tissue likely differ from TCR repertoires in blood. Around 5.4% of naive CD4, 3% to 3.5% of naive CD8, approximately 2.2% of memory CD4, and approximately 0.39% of memory CD8 clonotypes were shared across a few donors. Even with the large sequencing depth, rarefaction of the sorted-subset datasets indicated that sequencing was incomplete. Compared with non-shared clonotypes, clonotypes shared by all four sorted-subset donors had higher generation probabilities. Larger estimated clonotype richness was generally found for naive subsets than for memory subsets.

TCR CDR3 regions were amplified from genomic DNA by multiplex PCR using the deep immunoSEQ assay. Extracted genomic DNA from each cell subset was spread evenly across all wells of several immunoSEQ 96-well plates, with each plate serving as a replicate. Each replicate PCR for sorted subsets received 150 to 250 ng genomic DNA, equal to roughly 30,000 T cell genomes. Purified libraries were measured with a Qubit 3.0 fluorometer, size-checked on a Bioanalyzer 2100, and measured again with the KAPA Library Quantification kit. Every immunoSEQ 96-well plate was sequenced on a separate single-read 150-cycle Illumina NextSeq 550 flow cell. Turning to the authors' computational methods: Because the immunoSEQ output included only junctional sequences and no quality scores, the filtering could not be the same as the filtering used for full-length reads. Sequences were annotated with PyIR, a Python wrapper for IgBLAST v1.9, and V/J genes and CDR3 were assigned using IMGT germline references. Reads were filtered out if the reads had weak V/J assignments (E-value above 1e-6), no CDR3, stop codons, out-of-frame junctions, or ambiguous translated residues. A V3J clonotype was defined by an identical inferred V gene, J gene, and CDR3 amino acid sequence. Percentage overlap between repertoires was computed as shared unique clonotypes divided by the size of the smaller repertoire. Three approaches were used to assess repertoire richness: RTK rarefaction, the Chao1 estimator, and Recon v2.1 estimates of unobserved clonotypes. OLGA was used to compute generation probabilities for all TCRbeta clonotypes that the gDNA method yielded from a handful of donors. TCRdb mirrors the immuneACCESS table, restricted to in-frame sequences. Some clones are absent from its copies; in checked studies, under half trace to an unresolved V gene, and the reason for the others is unknown. The DNA was the basis for D and trimming; V, J and clone size are from that table. Here the sample has approximately 2.5 million clones; more than 85% occur a single time. Together, the top ten hold 0.36% of the sample.

As to this clone: There is no known antigen for this receptor. No base-level quality is on record; no much larger clone is a single base apart.

This chain is built from TRBV6-6 and TRBJ2-2, with TRBD2 tentatively as D gene (5 bases match). The TCR was taken from a man aged 18 to 29 in good health. Some clones in this sample may be carry-over from other donors' samples. The sequenced sample was naive CD4+ T cells from PBMCs. The intended sense of this specimen's cell subset or site label: CD45RA+ positively selected. CDR3 loop: CASSRRSGELFF. The sequenced DNA: TGTGCCAGCAGCCGGAGGTCCGGGGAGCTGTTTTTT.